The 27 T cell receptor beta chains listed next were all sequenced from one sample in a study of CD8 T cells in Susac syndrome. RNA in amounts of about 0.45 to 1 ug was reverse transcribed with random hexamers. In TCRdb, the immunoSEQ multiplex PCR reads were re-called with MiXCR into one record per CDR3 protein. The sample comprises over 150,000 distinct CDR3 sequences, about 96% of which are singletons, and around 0.12% rests with the top ten. The sequenced sample was CD4+ T cells from PBMCs. All receptors derive from a human donor with Susac syndrome.

The chain is built from TRBV7-3 and TRBJ2-2; the D is unclear. Germline V gene sequence: CDR1 SGHTA, CDR2 FQGTGA. This CDR3 is built from 16 residues. Deletions cut 2 bases from V and 2 bases from J, with 12 bases between. The CDR3 coding sequence is TGTGCCAGCAGCTTATTCGCATCCACCAACACCGGGGAGCTGTTTTTT. Translation gives CASSLFASTNTGELFF.

V usage is TRBV30 and J usage is TRBJ1-2; D is undetermined. The V end lost 0 bases, the J end lost 8 bases, and 10 bases lay between the germline ends. CDR3 length equals 12 residues. CDR1 GTSNPN and CDR2 SVGIG come from the germline V gene (reference sequence). The CDR3 coding sequence is TGTGCCTGGAGTGTGTCTCCCGCGGGCTACACCTTC. It specifies CAWSVSPAGYTF.

This chain joins TRBV20-1 and TRBJ2-1, with 7 positions matching TRBD2. With 8 bases clipped from V and 4 bases from J, the junction kept 11 bases outside the gene matches. Germline V CDR1 and CDR2: DFQATT, SNEGSKA (reference sequence). This CDR3 is 14 amino acids long. CDR3 DNA sequence: TGCAGTAGAGTGGGGAGGGGAGCGTACAATGAGCAGTTCTTC. As protein: CSRVGRGAYNEQFF.

The chain combines TRBV28 with TRBJ1-2; D possibly corresponds to TRBD1 (6 bases). Per germline, CDR1 MDHEN and CDR2 SYDVKM. This CDR3 has 13 amino acids. Trimming pared 3 bases from V and 6 bases from J, leaving 11 bases between. CDR3 sequence (DNA): TGTGCCAGCAGTTTTAGGGCAGGGGATGGCTACACCTTC. Translating it yields CASSFRAGDGYTF.

This clonotype was detected once. The rearrangement joins TRBV28 to TRBJ2-5, with 8 bases that match TRBD1. Per the germline V gene, CDR1 is MDHEN and CDR2 is SYDVKM. The CDR3 length is 17 residues. V lost 6 bases, J lost 7 bases, and 19 bases stayed unmatched. CDR3: CASSGTGGLGGFGTQYF. The CDR3 nucleotides are TGTGCCAGCAGCGGGACAGGAGGATTGGGCGGGTTCGGGACCCAGTACTTC.

V usage is TRBV7-2 and J usage is TRBJ2-7; D remains unclear. The V end was cut by 4 bases, the J end by 3 bases, with 10 bases between. CDR3 length: 13 amino acids. Germline V gene sequence: CDR1 SGHTA, CDR2 FQGNSA. The CDR3 region is CASSSREGYEQYF. CDR3 sequence (DNA): TGTGCCAGCAGCTCTCGCGAAGGCTACGAGCAGTACTTC.

The CDR3 DNA reads TGTGCCAGCAGTGCCAGTTCCACAGATACGCAGTATTTT. Protein product: CASSASSTDTQYF. This rearrangement joins TRBV25-1 to TRBJ2-3, with no clear D. Germline V gene lookup returns CDR1 MGHDK and CDR2 SYGVNS. V lost 4 bases, J lost 2 bases, and 7 bases lay in between. The CDR3 extends over 13 amino acids.

CDR3 in DNA: TGTGCCACCAGCAGCCCTTACCGAGTAAAAGAGACCCAGTACTTC. Translating gives CATSSPYRVKETQYF. The chain couples TRBV15 to TRBJ2-5, with unresolved D. The CDR3 is 15 residues long. Deletions cut 3 bases from V and 3 bases from J, with 14 bases between. Looked up from germline, CDR1 is LNHNV and CDR2 is YYDKDF (reference sequence).

The gene calls are TRBV4-3 and TRBJ1-2; D remains ambiguous. CDR1 and CDR2 from the germline V gene are LGHNA and YSLEER. The CDR3 sequence is 16 residues long. The V end was cut by 0 bases, the J end by 4 bases, with 15 bases between. CDR3 loop: CASSQDLRRTLYGYTF. DNA for the CDR3: TGCGCCAGCAGCCAAGATTTGAGACGGACGCTCTATGGCTACACCTTC.

The V and J genes are TRBV2 and TRBJ2-3, with a possible D match to TRBD1 (6 bases). Germline V gives CDR1 SNHLY, CDR2 FYNNEI. V lost 3 bases and J lost 6, with 10 bases in between. This CDR3 region has 13 residues. The CDR3 DNA reads as TGTGCCAGCAGTGATACAGGGAAGGATACGCAGTATTTT. Protein sequence: CASSDTGKDTQYF.

This chain links TRBV10-3 with TRBJ2-7; no definite D call. The V end lost 1 base, the J end lost 2 bases, and 9 bases lay between the germline ends. The CDR3 runs 14 residues. CDR1 and CDR2 (germline): ENHRY, SYGVKD. CDR3 region: CAISEFAHTYEQYV. The CDR3, as DNA: TGTGCCATCAGTGAGTTCGCCCATACCTACGAGCAGTACGTC.

The gene calls are TRBV30 and TRBJ2-7, with 9 nucleotides matching TRBD2. The V segment lost 8 bases and the J segment 4 bases; nucleotides outside the gene matches: 6. The CDR3 has 12 residues. Looked up from germline, CDR1 is GTSNPN and CDR2 is SVGIG (reference sequence). The CDR3 sequence is CADRLAEYEQYF. The CDR3 bases are TGTGCCGACCGACTAGCGGAATACGAGCAGTACTTC.

The CDR3 loop is CSVRTGLGNEQFF. The CDR3 nucleotides read TGCAGCGTAAGGACAGGCCTGGGGAATGAGCAGTTCTTC. The genes are TRBV29-1 and TRBJ2-1; TRBD1 agrees at 7 bases. The V gene end was trimmed by 6 bases and the J gene end by 7 bases; junction bases not matched to a gene: 9. Germline loops: CDR1 SQVTM, CDR2 ANQGSEA. This CDR3 spans 13 amino acids.

The J gene is TRBJ2-4, the V gene TRBV2, with a weak D call TRBD1 (6 bases). CDR1 and CDR2 from the germline V gene are SNHLY and FYNNEI. The CDR3 length is 13 residues. Trimming stripped 2 bases from V and 4 bases from J, with 6 bases between. The CDR3 here is CASSEQGKNIQYF. The CDR3 nucleotides are TGTGCCAGCAGTGAACAGGGGAAAAACATTCAGTACTTC.

The chain has TRBV20-1 and TRBJ2-1; 9 bases map to TRBD2. J lost 6 bases, V lost 5 bases, and 8 bases had no gene match. CDR3 length: 14 residues. Germline CDR1 and CDR2: DFQATT and SNEGSKA (reference sequence). CDR3 residues: CSAPNSGSVNEQFF. The CDR3 DNA reads as TGCAGTGCTCCCAATAGCGGGAGTGTCAATGAGCAGTTCTTC.

The V and J genes are TRBV6-5 and TRBJ2-7, with 7 bases lining up with TRBD2. In germline, CDR1 is MNHEY, CDR2 SVGAGI. J gave up 5 bases and V 5 bases, and 9 bases lay outside the gene matches. The CDR3 is 14 residues long. The CDR3 region is CASSTTSLSHEQYF. In DNA, the CDR3 is TGTGCCAGCAGTACGACTAGCCTTAGTCACGAGCAGTACTTC.

This rearrangement joins TRBV24-1 to TRBJ2-1, with 12 bases lining up with TRBD2. Trimming at V came to 1 base and at J to 2 bases, leaving 2 bases not matched to a gene. CDR3 length: 17 amino acids. Germline V gene sequence: CDR1 KGHDR, CDR2 SFDVKD. The CDR3 region has the DNA TGTGCCACCAGTGATTTCTCTAGCGGGGGGGCCTACAATGAGCAGTTCTTC. Translating gives CATSDFSSGGAYNEQFF.

V is TRBV5-1 and J is TRBJ2-3; a weak D match, TRBD1 (6 bases). The length of the CDR3 is 14 residues. Between the trimmed V and J ends, which lost 5 bases and 1 base, there was a span of 11 bases. The germline V gene encodes CDR1 SGHRS and CDR2 YFSETQ. The CDR3 sequence: CASRTRGGTDTQYF. The DNA for the CDR3 is TGCGCCAGCAGAACCAGGGGTGGCACAGATACGCAGTATTTT.

The chain recombines TRBV15 with TRBJ2-7; TRBD1 agrees at 8 bases. The germline CDR1 and CDR2 sequences are LNHNV and YYDKDF (reference sequence). V lost 1 base to trimming and J lost 0 bases; unmatched junction nucleotides: 2. CDR3 length equals 15 residues. CDR3: CATSRAGGVSYEQYF. CDR3 sequence (DNA): TGTGCCACCAGCAGAGCAGGGGGCGTCTCCTACGAGCAGTACTTC.

V is TRBV6-5 and J is TRBJ1-1; D not certain. The ends were cut back, 0 bases at V and 11 bases at J, with 10 bases in the middle. CDR1 is MNHEY and CDR2 is SVGAGI in the germline V gene. The CDR3 totals 12 residues. The DNA for the CDR3 is TGTGCCAGCAGTTACTCGTCGGGGTTGGCTTTCTTT. Amino acids: CASSYSSGLAFF.

The rearrangement uses TRBV20-1 and TRBJ2-1; a possible D gene is TRBD2 (6 bases). The CDR3 has 14 residues. CDR1 is DFQATT, CDR2 SNEGSKA, per germline (reference sequence). Trimming pared 2 bases from V and 3 bases from J, leaving 11 bases between. CDR3 residues: CSARRGGLYNEQFF. CDR3 bases: TGCAGTGCTAGAAGGGGAGGACTCTACAATGAGCAGTTCTTC.

The chain joins TRBV29-1 to TRBJ1-1; TRBD1 is a possible D gene (5 bases). With 4 bases removed from V and 3 bases from J, the gap between germline ends came to 12 bases. The CDR3 totals 13 residues. Germline CDR1 reads SQVTM; CDR2 reads ANQGSEA. In DNA, the CDR3 is TGCAGCGTTGTTCGACAGTGGGACACTGAAGCTTTCTTT. Translation gives CSVVRQWDTEAFF.

The gene calls are TRBV7-2 and TRBJ2-7; D is perhaps TRBD2 (5 bases). This CDR3 has 14 residues. With 5 bases removed from V and 2 bases from J, the gap between germline ends came to 13 bases. Germline values: CDR1 SGHTA, CDR2 FQGNSA. The CDR3 region has the DNA TGTGCCAGCAGCCTGAGCCGGGATACCTACGAGCAGTACGTC. Translating gives CASSLSRDTYEQYV.

The chain combines TRBV6-2 or TRBV6-3 with TRBJ2-6, with TRBD2 as a possible D gene (5 bases). V shed 11 bases and J shed 0 bases, with 17 bases lying between them. CDR1 and CDR2 (germline): MNHEY, SVGEGT. The CDR3 covers 16 residues. The CDR3 region has the DNA TGTGCCTCGGAGGACTTCGGTGTCTCTGGGGCCAACGTCCTGACTTTC. Protein: CASEDFGVSGANVLTF.

This clonotype occurred once. The rearrangement uses TRBV5-1 and TRBJ2-3; D is unclear. Germline loops: CDR1 SGHRS, CDR2 YFSETQ. This CDR3 is 16 amino acids long. The V gene lost 4 bases and the J gene lost 3 bases, with 18 bases spanning the gap. The CDR3 sequence is CASSPSRWGGTDTQYF. CDR3 DNA: TGCGCCAGCAGCCCCTCCCGTTGGGGTGGTACAGATACGCAGTATTTT. The full variable domain, in which reference TRBV5-1 and TRBJ2-3 provide the parts outside the CDR3, is KAGVTQTPRYLIKTRGQQVTLSCSPISGHRSVSWYQQTPGQGLQFLFEYFSETQRNKGNFPGRFSGRQFSNSRSEMNVSTLELGDSALYLCASSPSRWGGTDTQYFGPGTRLTVL.

The V gene is TRBV19, the J gene TRBJ2-1; D gene ambiguous. The V end was cut by 7 bases, the J end by 10 bases, with 17 bases between. The germline V gene has CDR1 LNHDA and CDR2 SQIVND (reference sequence). CDR3 size: 13 residues. The CDR3 sequence: CASKHDASEEQFF. CDR3 DNA: TGTGCCAGTAAACATGACGCGAGCGAGGAGCAGTTCTTC.

The rearrangement links TRBV7-2 to TRBJ2-2; a weak D match, TRBD1 (5 bases). Germline V gives CDR1 SGHTA, CDR2 FQGNSA. CDR3 length: 15 amino acids. V was pared by 4 bases and J by 5 bases, with 14 bases between. The CDR3: CASSSSGYRTGELFF. The DNA of the CDR3 is TGTGCCAGCAGCTCCTCAGGGTATCGAACCGGGGAGCTGTTTTTT.